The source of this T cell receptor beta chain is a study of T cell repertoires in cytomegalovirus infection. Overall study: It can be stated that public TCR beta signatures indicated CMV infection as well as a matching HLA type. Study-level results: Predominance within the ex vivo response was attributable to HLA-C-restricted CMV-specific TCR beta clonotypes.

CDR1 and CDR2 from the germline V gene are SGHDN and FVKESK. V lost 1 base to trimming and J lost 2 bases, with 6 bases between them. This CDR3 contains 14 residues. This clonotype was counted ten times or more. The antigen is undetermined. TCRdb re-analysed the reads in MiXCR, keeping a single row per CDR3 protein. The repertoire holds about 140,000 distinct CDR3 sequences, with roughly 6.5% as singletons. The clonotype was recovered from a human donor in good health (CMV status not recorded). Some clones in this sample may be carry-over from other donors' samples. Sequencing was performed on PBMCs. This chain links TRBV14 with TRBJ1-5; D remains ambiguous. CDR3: CASSQGYGNQPQHF. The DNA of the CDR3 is TGTGCCAGCAGCCAAGGTTACGGCAATCAGCCCCAGCATTTT.